Below are 11 T cell receptor beta chains sequenced from a single sample in a study of cytomegalovirus exposure and HLA in healthy donors (dated by TCRdb to about 2017). To prepare the library, the immunoSEQ multiplex PCR assay was applied. For the multiplex PCR, a mixture combining 60 forward primers for TCR Vbeta segments and 13 reverse primers for TCR Jbeta segments was used. TCRdb took over this immuneACCESS table, retaining in-frame rearrangements with V and J assigned. Such tables are incomplete; in checked studies, under half of the missing clones stem from an unresolved V gene, and the remainder is unexplained. In all, the sample holds about 91,000 clones, and roughly 76% of those were seen once. The ten largest clones represent 1.2% of the sample. Sequenced input: PBMCs. Every receptor here comes from a female donor in good health and CMV-seronegative.

As DNA, the CDR3 is TGTGCCAGCAGGGGGGGTAGGTGGGGGGAGTACTTC. Its translation is CASRGGRWGEYF. The chain couples TRBV28 to TRBJ2-7, with a tentative D call TRBD2 (6 bases). The V gene lost 6 bases and the J gene lost 11 bases, with 17 bases spanning the gap. The germline V gene encodes CDR1 MDHEN and CDR2 SYDVKM. This CDR3 comprises 12 residues.

This chain connects TRBV5-6 to TRBJ2-5; 7 nucleotides agree with TRBD1. There are 16 residues in the CDR3. J lost 1 base, V lost 0 bases, and 6 bases had no gene match. Germline CDR1 is SGHDT and CDR2 is YYEEEE. The CDR3 loop is CASSLGGGVRQETQYF. The CDR3 DNA reads TGTGCCAGCAGCTTGGGAGGGGGCGTTCGCCAAGAGACCCAGTACTTC.

J is TRBJ2-5 and V is TRBV6-6, with TRBD1 identical over 8 bases. CDR3 length equals 14 residues. Trimming took 6 bases from V and 4 from J; bases not matched to a gene: 7. Germline CDR1 reads MNHNY; CDR2 reads SVGAGI (reference sequence). CDR3 protein: CASRPGGGGETQYF. The CDR3 bases are TGTGCCAGCAGACCAGGGGGCGGAGGAGAGACCCAGTACTTC.

Only a few counts were recorded for this clone. The gene calls are TRBV4-1 and TRBJ2-5; 14 bases align to TRBD2. This CDR3 contains 17 residues. Germline V gives CDR1 MGHRA, CDR2 YSYEKL. J lost 1 base, V lost 4 bases, and 5 bases had no gene match. CDR3 sequence: CASSLGLAGGPQETQYF. CDR3 DNA sequence: TGCGCCAGCAGCCTCGGACTAGCGGGGGGACCCCAAGAGACCCAGTACTTC.

This chain uses TRBV5-4 with TRBJ2-1; weak D call: TRBD1 (5 bases). V was trimmed by 3 bases and J by 7 bases, leaving 8 bases between them. Germline V gene sequence: CDR1 SGHNT, CDR2 YYREEE (reference sequence). This CDR3 spans 12 amino acids. The DNA of the CDR3 is TGTGCCAGCAGCTATGACAGAAATGAGCAGTTCTTC. Residues: CASSYDRNEQFF.

The gene calls are TRBV9 and TRBJ2-3; 9 bases line up with TRBD2. The V segment lost 0 bases and the J segment 6 bases; nucleotides outside the gene matches: 2. The CDR3 consists of 14 residues. CDR1 is SGDLS, CDR2 YYNGEE, per germline. CDR3: CASSVVAGADTQYF. For the CDR3, the DNA is TGTGCCAGCAGCGTAGTAGCGGGAGCCGATACGCAGTATTTT.

The V and J genes are TRBV11-3 and TRBJ2-5, with 10 bases that match TRBD2. CDR1 and CDR2 (germline): SGHNT, YENEEA. The CDR3 is made up of 14 amino acids. J lost 3 bases, V lost 6 bases, and 4 bases had no gene match. CDR3 nucleotide sequence: TGTGCCAGCAGTCGAACTAGCGGGGAAGAGACCCAGTACTTC. Translating it yields CASSRTSGEETQYF.

The chain carries TRBV19 and TRBJ1-4, with TRBD1 identical over 7 bases. J lost 8 bases, V lost 7 bases, and 7 bases had no gene match. The CDR3 consists of 13 residues. Germline V lookup: CDR1 LNHDA, CDR2 SQIVND (reference sequence). CDR3 coding DNA: TGTGCCAGTACGGGACAGTCAAAGGAAAAACTGTTTTTT. Translated: CASTGQSKEKLFF.

This clone was seen a few times. V gene TRBV2 combines with J gene TRBJ2-1; TRBD1 matches 12 bases. Trimming removed 8 bases from V and 1 base from J; junction bases left unmatched: 9. The CDR3 covers 17 residues. The germline CDR1 and CDR2 sequences are SNHLY and FYNNEI. The CDR3 spells CASEGQGASKSYNEQFF. DNA of the CDR3: TGTGCCAGCGAGGGACAGGGGGCAAGTAAGTCCTACAATGAGCAGTTCTTC.

The CDR3 here is CASSADRANQPQHF. CDR3 in DNA: TGTGCCAGCAGTGCGGACAGAGCCAATCAGCCCCAGCATTTT. The V and J genes are TRBV2 and TRBJ1-5, with D possibly being TRBD1 (6 bases). The CDR3 is made up of 14 amino acids. V lost 4 bases to trimming and J lost 3 bases, with 10 bases between them. Germline loops: CDR1 SNHLY, CDR2 FYNNEI.

This clone was observed a few times. At the DNA level, this CDR3 is encoded by other sequences in the same sample as well. The chain joins TRBV30 to TRBJ1-5, with no clear D. CDR1 is GTSNPN, CDR2 SVGIG, per germline (reference sequence). V was clipped by 0 bases and J by 1 base, with 4 bases between them. The CDR3 consists of 13 residues. The CDR3 here is CAWSVESNQPQHF. CDR3 DNA: TGTGCCTGGAGTGTGGAGAGCAATCAGCCCCAGCATTTT.